The 22 T cell receptor beta chains below were found in one sample sequenced in a study of CD8 T cells in ankylosing spondylitis. Their antigen targets remain unknown. From the 5' RACE reads, TCRdb called clonotypes with MiXCR, one entry per CDR3 protein. The data contain 200,000 to 250,000 distinct CDR3 sequences, about a sixth of them singletons. Whole-study findings and limits: A TCR beta motif made of eight highly homologous variants seemed typical of ankylosing spondylitis blood.

Sequencing used blood, either unsorted or a sorted T cell fraction (not recorded which). The source of these receptors is a male donor with ankylosing spondylitis.

The V and J genes are TRBV19 and TRBJ1-1; TRBD1 agrees at 7 bases. Per the germline V gene, CDR1 is LNHDA and CDR2 is SQIVND (reference sequence). V trimming: 0 bases; J trimming: 0 bases; junction bases outside the gene matches: 10. The CDR3 runs 18 residues. The CDR3 DNA is TGTGCCAGTAGTATAGATCCACAGGGGTCAACCATGAACACTGAAGCTTTCTTT. Its translation: CASSIDPQGSTMNTEAFF. Looking up the rest from reference TRBV19 and TRBJ1-1 gives the full variable domain: DGGITQSPKYLFRKEGQNVTLSCEQNLNHDAMYWYRQDPGQGLRLIYYSQIVNDFQKGDIAEGYSVSREKKESFPLTVTSAQKNPTAFYLCASSIDPQGSTMNTEAFFGQGTRLTVV.

Only a few counts were recorded for this clonotype. V gene TRBV25-1 combines with J gene TRBJ1-5, with 9 bases matching TRBD1. The V gene's germline CDR1 is MGHDK and CDR2 SYGVNS. CDR3 length: 16 residues. With V trimmed by 1 base and J by 3 bases, 4 bases remained unmatched. The CDR3 nucleotides read TGTGCCAGCAGTGAATGTGGGACAGGGCCCAATCAGCCCCAGCATTTT. Encoded protein: CASSECGTGPNQPQHF.

This chain uses TRBV11-2 with TRBJ2-1; D is perhaps TRBD2 (6 bases). V was cut by 2 bases and J by 4 bases, with 15 bases left in between. The CDR3 consists of 16 residues. The germline V gene encodes CDR1 SGHAT and CDR2 FQNNGV. The DNA of the CDR3 is TGTGCCAGCAGCTTAAAGGGCAGCGGGCCTTACAATGAGCAGTTCTTC. Protein sequence: CASSLKGSGPYNEQFF.

This clonotype was counted a few times. V is TRBV18 and J is TRBJ1-5; 7 bases line up with TRBD1. Germline V gives CDR1 KGHSH, CDR2 LQKENI. The CDR3 consists of 13 residues. V was clipped by 7 bases and J by 4 bases; unmatched bases: 4. CDR3 bases: TGTGCCAGCTGGGCAGGGGGTAATCAGCCCCAGCATTTT. Protein: CASWAGGNQPQHF.

The chain uses TRBV9 and TRBJ1-1; 9 bases fit TRBD1. V dropped 5 bases and J dropped 3; count of bases not matched to a gene: 8. The CDR3 runs 15 residues. CDR1 is SGDLS, CDR2 YYNGEE, per germline. CDR3 coding DNA: TGTGCCAGCAGTCTGACAGGGGGAGCGGACACTGAAGCTTTCTTT. It translates to CASSLTGGADTEAFF.

In its sample, this clonotype was seen many times. The chain combines TRBV4-1 with TRBJ2-5; 7 positions agree with TRBD2. The CDR3 is made up of 16 amino acids. CDR1 is MGHRA and CDR2 is YSYEKL in the germline V gene. V lost 0 bases, J lost 4 bases, and 8 bases stayed unmatched. Here the CDR3 reads CASSQDRGSGGETQYF. DNA for the CDR3: TGCGCCAGCAGCCAAGATCGAGGGTCGGGAGGAGAGACCCAGTACTTC.

This clonotype showed up just a few times. This rearrangement joins TRBV20-1 to TRBJ2-7; 10 bases are shared with TRBD1. With V trimmed by 2 bases and J by 4 bases, 17 bases remained unmatched. In germline, CDR1 is DFQATT, CDR2 SNEGSKA (reference sequence). CDR3 length: 18 residues. Written as DNA, the CDR3 is TGCAGTGCTAGATCCGGGACAGGGGAGGTAGTTGATCGTTACGAGCAGTACTTC. This encodes CSARSGTGEVVDRYEQYF.

The genes are TRBV30 and TRBJ2-1, with TRBD2 identical over 12 bases. Germline values: CDR1 GTSNPN, CDR2 SVGIG (reference sequence). The CDR3 has 15 amino acids. Unmatched junction bases numbered 7, after V lost 2 bases and J lost 8 bases. The CDR3 reads CAWSIGLAGNDEQFF. CDR3 coding DNA: TGTGCCTGGAGTATTGGACTAGCGGGGAATGATGAGCAGTTCTTC.

CDR3 sequence: CSATGTKTYEQYF. The CDR3 DNA reads TGCAGTGCGACCGGGACAAAAACCTACGAGCAGTACTTC. The V call is TRBV20-1, the J call TRBJ2-7, with a weak D call TRBD1 (6 bases). V lost 6 bases and J lost 2, with 14 bases in between. Germline CDR1 is DFQATT and CDR2 is SNEGSKA (reference sequence). The CDR3 runs 13 residues.

This sequence joins TRBV4-3 and TRBJ1-3; 8 nucleotides match TRBD1. V dropped 0 bases and J dropped 4; count of bases not matched to a gene: 5. Germline loops: CDR1 LGHNA, CDR2 YSLEER. This CDR3 comprises 16 residues. This chain's CDR3 is CASSQDGQGLGNTIYF. The CDR3 nucleotides read TGCGCCAGCAGCCAAGACGGACAGGGACTCGGAAACACCATATATTTT.

The CDR3 region is CSAGRQGSNQPQHF. Written as DNA, the CDR3 is TGCAGTGCTGGGAGACAGGGCAGCAATCAGCCCCAGCATTTT. This chain links TRBV20-1 with TRBJ1-5; TRBD1 agrees at 7 bases. The CDR3 length is 14 residues. The germline V gene encodes CDR1 DFQATT and CDR2 SNEGSKA (reference sequence). The trim removed 5 bases at V and 1 base at J, leaving 5 bases unmatched.

Only a few counts were recorded for this clonotype. This chain connects TRBV20-1 to TRBJ2-3, with 8 bases fitting TRBD2. Trimming took 4 bases from V and 3 from J; bases not matched to a gene: 12. This CDR3 is built from 16 residues. Germline V gene lookup returns CDR1 DFQATT and CDR2 SNEGSKA (reference sequence). The DNA for the CDR3 is TGCAGTGCTACCGCCTCGGCGGGAGGTTATACAGATACGCAGTATTTT. It encodes CSATASAGGYTDTQYF.

In its sample, this clonotype was seen a few times. The V and J genes are TRBV10-3 and TRBJ1-1, with D possibly TRBD1 on 5 matching bases. The length of the CDR3 is 13 residues. V gave up 2 bases and J gave up 3 bases, with 7 bases separating them. CDR1 and CDR2 from the germline V gene are ENHRY and SYGVKD. CDR3 nucleotides: TGTGCCATCAGTGAGGCAGGGTACACTGAAGCTTTCTTT. Its translation: CAISEAGYTEAFF.

This clonotype was counted a few times. This rearrangement joins TRBV28 to TRBJ1-1; no reliable D call. With 3 bases removed from V and 3 bases from J, the gap between germline ends came to 11 bases. CDR3 size: 14 residues. Germline-derived CDR1 and CDR2 are MDHEN and SYDVKM. The CDR3 nucleotides are TGTGCCAGCAGTTTCCGGGGAATCTACACTGAAGCTTTCTTT. Protein sequence: CASSFRGIYTEAFF.

The V and J genes are TRBV4-2 and TRBJ1-2; D is ambiguous. CDR3 size: 14 residues. Germline CDR1 LGHNA, CDR2 YNFKEQ. The ends were cut back, 0 bases at V and 2 bases at J, with 7 bases in the middle. The chain's CDR3 is CASSQENKNYGYTF. The CDR3 DNA follows: TGTGCCAGCAGCCAAGAAAACAAGAACTATGGCTACACCTTC.

This chain uses TRBV6-1 with TRBJ1-5; D unresolved. Germline CDR1 reads MNHNS; CDR2 reads SASEGT. This CDR3 region has 15 residues. V lost 0 bases and J 9 bases, leaving 15 bases between the germline ends. DNA for the CDR3: TGTGCCAGCAGTGAAGCCGGTGCAGGCCAATGGCCCCAGCATTTT. Translated: CASSEAGAGQWPQHF.

This clonotype was seen a few times. The chain couples TRBV6-1 to TRBJ2-1, with 7 bases that match TRBD2. This CDR3 contains 13 residues. Germline V gene lookup returns CDR1 MNHNS and CDR2 SASEGT. The ends lost 6 bases at V and 6 bases at J; junction bases unmatched: 5. CDR3 nucleotide sequence: TGTGCCAGCAGCCCTACTAGCGTCAATGAGCAGTTCTTC. This codes for CASSPTSVNEQFF.

The V and J genes are TRBV19 and TRBJ1-1, with D unresolved. This CDR3 is 12 amino acids long. Per the germline V gene, CDR1 is LNHDA and CDR2 is SQIVND (reference sequence). Trimming left V 8 bases short and J 0 bases short, with 7 bases between. CDR3 sequence reads: CASGNMNTEAFF. CDR3 DNA: TGTGCCAGTGGGAATATGAACACTGAAGCTTTCTTT.

In DNA, the CDR3 is TGCAGTGCTAGAGACCCTTTGTGGGATACCGGGGAGCTGTTTTTT. Translated, it gives CSARDPLWDTGELFF. The rearrangement links TRBV20-1 to TRBJ2-2; D ambiguous. Trimming removed 0 bases at V and 5 bases at J, with 13 bases between. The CDR3 has 15 amino acids. From germline, CDR1 is DFQATT and CDR2 SNEGSKA (reference sequence).

This clonotype was recorded many times. V gene TRBV5-6 combines with J gene TRBJ2-3; 13 nucleotides match TRBD2. The CDR3 loop spans 15 amino acids. In germline, CDR1 is SGHDT, CDR2 YYEEEE. Germline trimming cut 4 bases from V and 4 bases from J; bases unmatched to any gene: 3. This CDR3 is CASSILAGGADTQYF. The CDR3 nucleotides read TGTGCCAGCAGCATACTAGCGGGGGGGGCAGATACGCAGTATTTT.

In this sample, this clonotype turned up a few times. This CDR3 is CASSEWGNTEAFF. The CDR3 DNA follows: TGTGCCAGCAGTGAATGGGGGAACACTGAAGCTTTCTTT. This rearrangement joins TRBV25-1 to TRBJ1-1; D remains unclear. The V gene lost 1 base and the J gene lost 1 base, with 4 bases spanning the gap. The CDR3 consists of 13 residues. Looked up from germline, CDR1 is MGHDK and CDR2 is SYGVNS.

This chain links TRBV12-3 or TRBV12-4 with TRBJ2-3, with TRBD2 matching 10 bases. V shed 5 bases and J 2 bases; nucleotides not matched to a gene: 10. The CDR3 sequence is 17 residues long. The CDR3 DNA sequence: TGTGCCAGCAGTCCACGACCTAGCGGGGGATTCACAGATACGCAGTATTTT. It yields the protein CASSPRPSGGFTDTQYF.